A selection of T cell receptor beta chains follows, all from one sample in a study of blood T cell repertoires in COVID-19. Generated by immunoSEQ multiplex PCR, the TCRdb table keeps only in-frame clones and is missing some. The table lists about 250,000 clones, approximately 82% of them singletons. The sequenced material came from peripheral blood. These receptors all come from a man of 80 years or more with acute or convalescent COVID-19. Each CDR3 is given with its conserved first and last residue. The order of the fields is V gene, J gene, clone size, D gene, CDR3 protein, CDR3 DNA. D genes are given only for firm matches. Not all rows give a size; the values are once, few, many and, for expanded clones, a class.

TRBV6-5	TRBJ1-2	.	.	CASSPGTTEGYTF	TGTGCCAGCAGCCCCGGGACAACAGAGGGCTACACCTTC
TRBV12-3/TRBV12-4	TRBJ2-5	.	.	CASRTYWTQYF	TGTGCCAGCAGAACCTACTGGACCCAGTACTTC
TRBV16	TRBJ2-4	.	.	CASSQEGTISKNIQYF	TGTGCCAGCAGCCAAGAGGGGACAATATCCAAAAACATTCAGTACTTC
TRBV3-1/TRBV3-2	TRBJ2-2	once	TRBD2	CASSRTSLGELFF	TGTGCCAGCAGCCGGACTAGTCTCGGGGAGCTGTTTTTT
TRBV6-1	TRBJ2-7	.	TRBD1	CASSEATGDPYEQYF	TGTGCCAGCAGTGAAGCCACAGGGGACCCCTACGAGCAGTACTTC
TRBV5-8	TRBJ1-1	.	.	CASSLARGVTEAFF	TGTGCCAGCAGCTTGGCGCGGGGAGTCACTGAAGCTTTCTTT
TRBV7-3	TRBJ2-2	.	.	CASSSSRTGELFF	TGTGCCAGCAGCTCCTCGAGAACCGGGGAGCTGTTTTTT
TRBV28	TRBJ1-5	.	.	CASSPEAGQGQPQHF	TGTGCCAGCAGTCCCGAGGCGGGGCAGGGTCAGCCCCAGCATTTT
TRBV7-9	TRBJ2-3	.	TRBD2	CASRGLTGGGDTQYF	TGTGCCAGCAGGGGATTAACGGGAGGGGGAGATACGCAGTATTTT
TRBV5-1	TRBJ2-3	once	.	CASNAVGTDTQYF	TGCGCCAGCAACGCGGTCGGCACAGATACGCAGTATTTT
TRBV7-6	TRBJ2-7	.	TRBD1	CASSLGTGPSYEQYF	TGTGCCAGCAGCTTAGGGACAGGGCCCTCCTACGAGCAGTACTTC
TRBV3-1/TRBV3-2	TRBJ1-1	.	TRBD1	CASSPQGVAEAFF	TGTGCCAGCAGCCCACAGGGGGTCGCTGAAGCTTTCTTT
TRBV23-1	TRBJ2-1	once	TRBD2	CASSQSPSSGYNEQFF	TGCGCCAGCAGTCAATCTCCTTCTAGCGGCTACAATGAGCAGTTCTTC
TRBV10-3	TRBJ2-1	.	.	CAISDQGSYNEQFF	TGTGCCATCAGTGATCAGGGAAGTTACAATGAGCAGTTCTTC
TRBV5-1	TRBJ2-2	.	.	CASRTGEEGELFF	TGCGCCAGCAGGACTGGAGAAGAGGGGGAGCTGTTTTTT
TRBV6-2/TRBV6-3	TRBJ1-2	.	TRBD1	CASSWTGEYYGYTF	TGTGCCAGCAGTTGGACAGGGGAGTACTATGGCTACACCTTC
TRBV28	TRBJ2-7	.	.	CASSPTGGGLRVYYEQYF	TGTGCCAGCAGTCCCACTGGGGGGGGCCTGCGGGTCTACTACGAGCAGTACTTC
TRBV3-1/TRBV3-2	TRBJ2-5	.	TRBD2	CVSGGGETQYF	TGTGTTTCGGGGGGAGGGGAGACCCAGTACTTC
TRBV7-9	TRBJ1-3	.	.	CASSLSQANSGNTIYF	TGTGCCAGCAGCTTATCACAGGCTAACTCTGGAAACACCATATATTTT
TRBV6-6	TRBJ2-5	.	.	CASSYFSGETQYF	TGTGCCAGCAGTTACTTCTCGGGGGAGACCCAGTACTTC
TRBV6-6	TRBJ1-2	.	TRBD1	CASSYPSGQHGYTF	TGTGCCAGCAGTTACCCCTCGGGACAGCATGGCTACACCTTC
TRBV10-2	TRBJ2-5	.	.	CASSEWRTVQETQYF	TGCGCCAGCAGTGAGTGGAGGACAGTCCAAGAGACCCAGTACTTC
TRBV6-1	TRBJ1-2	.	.	CASSEAGQPYYYGYTF	TGTGCCAGCAGTGAAGCTGGGCAACCCTACTACTATGGCTACACCTTC
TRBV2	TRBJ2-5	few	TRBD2	CASGRLAGGETQYF	TGTGCCAGCGGCAGACTAGCGGGAGGAGAGACCCAGTACTTC
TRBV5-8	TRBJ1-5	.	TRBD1	CASSLGQGGTGNQPQHF	TGTGCCAGCAGCTTGGGACAGGGAGGAACTGGCAATCAGCCCCAGCATTTT
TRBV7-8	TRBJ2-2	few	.	CASSNKNTGELFF	TGTGCCAGCAGCAATAAAAACACCGGGGAGCTGTTTTTT
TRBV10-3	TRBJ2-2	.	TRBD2	CAISEFPGLANTGELFF	TGTGCCATCAGTGAGTTTCCGGGACTAGCGAACACCGGGGAGCTGTTTTTT
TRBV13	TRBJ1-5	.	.	CASEGVYLPQHF	TGTGCGAGCGAAGGGGTGTATCTGCCCCAGCATTTT
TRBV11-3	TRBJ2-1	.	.	CASSSLRGSNEQFF	TGTGCCAGCAGCTCCCTCCGAGGTAGCAATGAGCAGTTCTTC
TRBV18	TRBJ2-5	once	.	CASSPTVQETQYF	TGTGCCAGCTCACCGACAGTACAAGAGACCCAGTACTTC
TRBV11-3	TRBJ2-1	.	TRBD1	CASSSHRGLDNEQFF	TGTGCCAGCAGCTCCCACAGGGGGCTCGACAATGAGCAGTTCTTC
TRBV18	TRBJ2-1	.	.	CASSPGVTSTTYNEQFF	TGTGCCAGCTCACCGGGAGTAACGAGTACAACCTACAATGAGCAGTTCTTC
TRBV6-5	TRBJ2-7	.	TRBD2	CASSRGLASHEQYF	TGTGCCAGCAGTAGGGGACTAGCGAGTCACGAGCAGTACTTC
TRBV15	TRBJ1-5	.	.	CATSPSIRQPQHF	TGTGCCACCAGCCCGAGCATACGTCAGCCCCAGCATTTT
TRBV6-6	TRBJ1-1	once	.	CASTHGAGTGFTEAFF	TGTGCCAGCACCCACGGGGCCGGGACTGGATTCACTGAAGCTTTCTTT
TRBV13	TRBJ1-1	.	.	CASSPWGGRNTEAFF	TGTGCCAGCAGCCCGTGGGGGGGCCGGAACACTGAAGCTTTCTTT
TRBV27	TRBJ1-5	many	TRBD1	CASSRQGARQPQHF	TGTGCCAGCAGTAGACAGGGGGCTCGCCAGCCCCAGCATTTT